This TCR beta chain was sequenced during a study of T-cell reconstitution after alpha-beta-depleted transplantation in children. V lost 4 bases to trimming and J lost 6 bases, with 12 bases between them. The CDR3 extends over 13 amino acids. This clonotype appeared once. Its antigen remains unidentified. Library preparation (for TCRbeta) was performed with unique molecular identifiers. TCRdb recomputed calls from the PCR reads with MiXCR, one row per CDR3 protein. The sample consists of around 800,000 distinct CDR3 sequences, around 15% of them appearing once. Study-level results: Surviving thymic progenitors and recipient T cells were the source of high TCRbeta diversity at day 60 in some patients. Reported findings indicate that, about two months after transplant, alpha-beta T cells came from several hundred expanded clones, which were derived from non-depleted graft cells. Newly produced T cells mostly provided counts and TCRbeta diversity after one year, as hyperexpanded clones declined.

This TCR was recovered from a male patient aged 10 to 17 who had a stem cell transplant for acute lymphoblastic leukemia, so the T cells may come from the graft donor. This rearrangement joins TRBV12-3 or TRBV12-4 to TRBJ1-1; no reliable D call. The starting material was PBMCs, mostly from graft donor cells, obtained 360 days after TCRalphabeta/CD19-depleted stem cell transplant. The CDR3 nucleotides are TGTGCCAGCAGTTCGATCACAGACTCTGAAGCTTTCTTT. Amino acids: CASSSITDSEAFF.